This TCR beta chain was obtained from a study of CD8 T cells in Susac syndrome. V lost 6 bases to trimming and J lost 2 bases, with 8 bases between them. Per germline, CDR1 ENHRY and CDR2 SYGVKD. The CDR3 extends over 12 amino acids. CD8+ and CD4+ T cells were negatively isolated; TEMRA cells were FACS-enriched. RNA amounts of roughly 0.5 to 1 ug underwent reverse transcription with random hexamers. Amplification of the TCR beta CDR3 was carried out by immunoSEQ multiplex PCR, which spanned a total of 54 Vbeta and 13 Jbeta segments. TCRdb itself ran the immunoSEQ multiplex PCR reads through MiXCR, one entry per CDR3 protein. The sample shows about 300,000 distinct CDR3 sequences, about 89% of them seen only once.

V is TRBV10-3 and J is TRBJ2-7; tentative D call: TRBD1 (6 bases). The sequencing input was CD8+ T cells from PBMCs. The receptor comes from a human donor with multiple sclerosis. The CDR3 DNA reads TGTGCCATCAGGGGGGACACCTACGAGCAGTACTTC. Translating gives CAIRGDTYEQYF.